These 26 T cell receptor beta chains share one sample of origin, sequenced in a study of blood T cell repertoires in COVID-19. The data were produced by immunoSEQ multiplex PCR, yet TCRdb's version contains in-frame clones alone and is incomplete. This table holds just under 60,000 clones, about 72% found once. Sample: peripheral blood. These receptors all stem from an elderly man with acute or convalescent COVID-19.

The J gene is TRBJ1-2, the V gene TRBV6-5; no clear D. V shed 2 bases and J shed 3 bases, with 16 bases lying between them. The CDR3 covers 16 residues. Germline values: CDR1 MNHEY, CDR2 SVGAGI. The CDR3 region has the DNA TGTGCCAGCAGTTACGCTCGGGTCGGCAGTCACTATGGCTACACCTTC. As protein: CASSYARVGSHYGYTF.

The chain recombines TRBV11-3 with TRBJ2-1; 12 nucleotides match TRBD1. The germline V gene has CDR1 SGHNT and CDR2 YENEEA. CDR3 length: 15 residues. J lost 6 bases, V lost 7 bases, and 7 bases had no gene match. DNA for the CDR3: TGTGCCAGCACCCCCGGGACAGGGGGCTTCAATGAGCAGTTCTTC. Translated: CASTPGTGGFNEQFF.

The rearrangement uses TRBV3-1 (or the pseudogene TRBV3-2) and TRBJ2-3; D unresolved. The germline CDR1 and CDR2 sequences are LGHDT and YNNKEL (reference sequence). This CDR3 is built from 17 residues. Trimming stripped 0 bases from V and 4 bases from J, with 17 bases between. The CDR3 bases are TGTGCCAGCAGCCAAGATCCGGCAGGAATGTCTTCAGATACGCAGTATTTT. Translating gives CASSQDPAGMSSDTQYF.

CDR3 loop: CSASFQGAYEQYF. CDR3 nucleotides: TGCAGTGCTAGTTTTCAGGGGGCCTACGAGCAGTACTTC. V and J are TRBV20-1 and TRBJ2-5; 7 nucleotides match TRBD1. The assigned J gene may be wrong: the sequence end matches TRBJ2-7 better. There are 13 residues in the CDR3. The germline V gene encodes CDR1 DFQATT and CDR2 SNEGSKA (reference sequence).

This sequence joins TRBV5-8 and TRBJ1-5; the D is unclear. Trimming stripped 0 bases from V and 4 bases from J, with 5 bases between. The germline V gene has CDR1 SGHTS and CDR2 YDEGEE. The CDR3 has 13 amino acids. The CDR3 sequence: CASSLEPNQPQHF. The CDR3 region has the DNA TGTGCCAGCAGCTTGGAGCCTAATCAGCCCCAGCATTTT.

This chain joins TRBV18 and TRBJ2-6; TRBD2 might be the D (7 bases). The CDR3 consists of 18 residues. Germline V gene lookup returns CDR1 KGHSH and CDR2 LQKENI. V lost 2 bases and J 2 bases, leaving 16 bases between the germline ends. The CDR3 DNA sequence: TGTGCCAGCTCACCAAGCACAGGGAGGGTTCCTGGGGCCAACGTCCTGACTTTC. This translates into CASSPSTGRVPGANVLTF.

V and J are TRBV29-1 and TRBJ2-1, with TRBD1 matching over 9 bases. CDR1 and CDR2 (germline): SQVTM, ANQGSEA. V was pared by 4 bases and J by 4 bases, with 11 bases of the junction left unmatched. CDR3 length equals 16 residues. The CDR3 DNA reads TGCAGCGTTGGGGGGGGACAGGGTGGTATTTACAATGAGCAGTTCTTC. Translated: CSVGGGQGGIYNEQFF.

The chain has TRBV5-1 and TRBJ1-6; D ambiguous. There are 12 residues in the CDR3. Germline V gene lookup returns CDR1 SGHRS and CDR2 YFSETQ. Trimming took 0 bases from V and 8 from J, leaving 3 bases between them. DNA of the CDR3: TGCGCCAGCAGCTTGGGAGATTCACCCCTCCACTTT. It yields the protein CASSLGDSPLHF.

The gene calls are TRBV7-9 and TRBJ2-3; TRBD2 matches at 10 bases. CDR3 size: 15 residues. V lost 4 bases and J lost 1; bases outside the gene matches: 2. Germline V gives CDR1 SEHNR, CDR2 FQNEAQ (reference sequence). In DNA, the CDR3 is TGTGCCAGCAGCTGGGGGACTAGCGGCACAGATACGCAGTATTTT. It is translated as CASSWGTSGTDTQYF.

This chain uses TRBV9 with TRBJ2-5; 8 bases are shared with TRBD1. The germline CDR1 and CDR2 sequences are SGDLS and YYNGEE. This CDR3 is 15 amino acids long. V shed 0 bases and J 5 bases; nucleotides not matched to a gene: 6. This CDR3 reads CASSVGTGSGETQYF. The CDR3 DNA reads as TGTGCCAGCAGCGTAGGGACAGGGTCGGGGGAGACCCAGTACTTC.

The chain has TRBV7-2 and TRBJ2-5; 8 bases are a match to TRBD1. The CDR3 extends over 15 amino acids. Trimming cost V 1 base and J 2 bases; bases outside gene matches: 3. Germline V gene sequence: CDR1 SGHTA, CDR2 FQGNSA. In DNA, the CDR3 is TGTGCCAGCAGCTTAGGGACAGGGAGGCAAGAGACCCAGTACTTC. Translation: CASSLGTGRQETQYF. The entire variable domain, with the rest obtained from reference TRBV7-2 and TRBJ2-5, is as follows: GAGVSQSPSNKVTEKGKDVELRCDPISGHTALYWYRQSLGQGLEFLIYFQGNSAPDKSGLPSDRFSAERTGGSVSTLTIQRTQQEDSAVYLCASSLGTGRQETQYFGPGTRLLVL.

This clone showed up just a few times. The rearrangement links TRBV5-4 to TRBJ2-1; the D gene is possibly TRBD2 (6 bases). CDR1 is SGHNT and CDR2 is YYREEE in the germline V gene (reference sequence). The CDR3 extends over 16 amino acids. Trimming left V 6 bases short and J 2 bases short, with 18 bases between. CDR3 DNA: TGTGCCAGCACCAGGGAGGTGGCGGGAACCTACAATGAGCAGTTCTTC. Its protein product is CASTREVAGTYNEQFF.

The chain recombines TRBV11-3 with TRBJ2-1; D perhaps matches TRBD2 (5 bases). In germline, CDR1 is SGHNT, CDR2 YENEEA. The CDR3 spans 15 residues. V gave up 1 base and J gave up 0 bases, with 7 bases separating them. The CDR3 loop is CASSLAGSSYNEQFF. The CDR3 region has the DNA TGTGCCAGCAGCTTAGCGGGGAGCTCCTACAATGAGCAGTTCTTC.

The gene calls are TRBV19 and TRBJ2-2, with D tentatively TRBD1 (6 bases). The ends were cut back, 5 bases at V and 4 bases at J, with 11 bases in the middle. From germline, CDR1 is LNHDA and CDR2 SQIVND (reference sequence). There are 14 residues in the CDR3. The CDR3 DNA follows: TGTGCCAGTAGTCCGCACAGGGTCACCGGGGAGCTGTTTTTT. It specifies CASSPHRVTGELFF.

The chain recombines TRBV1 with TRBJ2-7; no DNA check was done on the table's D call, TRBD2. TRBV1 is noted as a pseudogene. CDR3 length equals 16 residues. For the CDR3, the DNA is TGCACCAGCAGCCAAGAAGGGCCTAGCTTTGCCTACGAGCAGTACTTC. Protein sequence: CTSSQEGPSFAYEQYF.

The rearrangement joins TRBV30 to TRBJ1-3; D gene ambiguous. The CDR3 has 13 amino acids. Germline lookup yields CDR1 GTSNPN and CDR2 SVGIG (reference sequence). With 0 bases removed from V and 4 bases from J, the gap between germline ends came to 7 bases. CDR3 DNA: TGTGCCTGGAGTGTTGGAGGAGGAAACACCATATATTTT. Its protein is CAWSVGGGNTIYF.

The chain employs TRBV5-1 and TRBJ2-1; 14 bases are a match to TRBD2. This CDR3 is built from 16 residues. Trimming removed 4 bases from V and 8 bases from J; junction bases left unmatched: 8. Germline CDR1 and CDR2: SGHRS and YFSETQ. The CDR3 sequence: CASSTGLAGGSDEQFF. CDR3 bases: TGCGCCAGCAGCACCGGACTAGCGGGAGGTAGCGATGAGCAGTTCTTC.

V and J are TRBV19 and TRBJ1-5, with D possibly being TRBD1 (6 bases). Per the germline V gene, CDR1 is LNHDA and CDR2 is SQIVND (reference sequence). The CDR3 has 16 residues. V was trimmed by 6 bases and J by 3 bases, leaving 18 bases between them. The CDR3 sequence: CASSLSWGRDNQPQHF. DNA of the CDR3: TGTGCCAGTAGCCTGTCTTGGGGGCGAGACAATCAGCCCCAGCATTTT.

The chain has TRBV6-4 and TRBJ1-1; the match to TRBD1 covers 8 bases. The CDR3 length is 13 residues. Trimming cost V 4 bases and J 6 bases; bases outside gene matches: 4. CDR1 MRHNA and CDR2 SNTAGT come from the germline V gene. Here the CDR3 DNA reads TGTGCCAGCAGTGCAGACAGGGGATCTGAAGCTTTCTTT. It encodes CASSADRGSEAFF.

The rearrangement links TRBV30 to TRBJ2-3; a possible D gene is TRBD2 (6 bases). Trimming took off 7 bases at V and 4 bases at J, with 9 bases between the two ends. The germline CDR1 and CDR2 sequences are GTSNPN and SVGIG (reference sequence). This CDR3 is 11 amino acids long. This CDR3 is CASGEADTQYF. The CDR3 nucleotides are TGTGCCTCCGGGGAGGCAGATACGCAGTATTTT.

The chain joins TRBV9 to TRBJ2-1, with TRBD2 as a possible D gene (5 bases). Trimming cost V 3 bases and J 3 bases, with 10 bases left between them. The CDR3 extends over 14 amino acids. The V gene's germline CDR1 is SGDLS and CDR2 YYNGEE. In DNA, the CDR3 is TGTGCCAGCAGCGCGTGGACTGGCTACAATGAGCAGTTCTTC. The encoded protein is CASSAWTGYNEQFF.

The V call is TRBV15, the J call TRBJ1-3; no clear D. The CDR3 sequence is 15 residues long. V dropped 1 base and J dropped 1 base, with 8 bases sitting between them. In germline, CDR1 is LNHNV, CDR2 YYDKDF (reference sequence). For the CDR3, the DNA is TGTGCCACCAGCAGAGGATCAGTATCTGGAAACACCATATATTTT. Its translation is CATSRGSVSGNTIYF.

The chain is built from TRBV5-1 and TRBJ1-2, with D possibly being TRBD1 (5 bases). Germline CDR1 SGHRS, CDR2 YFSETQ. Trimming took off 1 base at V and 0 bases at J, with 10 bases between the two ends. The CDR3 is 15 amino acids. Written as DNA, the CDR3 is TGCGCCAGCAGCTTGATCGGGGGGACTAACTATGGCTACACCTTC. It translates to CASSLIGGTNYGYTF.

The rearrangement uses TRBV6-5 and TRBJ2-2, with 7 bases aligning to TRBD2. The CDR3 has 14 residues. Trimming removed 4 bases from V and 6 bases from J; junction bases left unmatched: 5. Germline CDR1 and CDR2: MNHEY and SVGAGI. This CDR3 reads CASSWGGLPGELFF. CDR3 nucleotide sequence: TGTGCCAGCAGTTGGGGGGGACTACCCGGGGAGCTGTTTTTT.

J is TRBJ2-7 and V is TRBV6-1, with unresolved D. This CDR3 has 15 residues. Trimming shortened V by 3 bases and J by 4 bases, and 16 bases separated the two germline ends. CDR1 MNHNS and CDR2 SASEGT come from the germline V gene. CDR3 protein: CASSETYPPRYEQYF. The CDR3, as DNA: TGTGCCAGCAGTGAGACATATCCCCCCCGGTACGAGCAGTACTTC.

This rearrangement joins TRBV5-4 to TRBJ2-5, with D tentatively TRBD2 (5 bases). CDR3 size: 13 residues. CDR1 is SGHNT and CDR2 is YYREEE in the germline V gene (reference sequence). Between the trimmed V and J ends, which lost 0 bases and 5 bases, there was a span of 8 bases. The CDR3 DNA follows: TGTGCCAGCAGCTTGGGGGGAGTGGAGACCCAGTACTTC. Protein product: CASSLGGVETQYF.